One sample yielded the 17 T cell receptor beta chains listed below, sequenced in a study of beta chain features in type 1 diabetes. cDNA synthesis used the whole RNA isolate, giving expressed TCRB sequences. Method: immunoSEQ multiplex PCR; TCRdb's copy keeps in-frame clones and lacks some. The sample lists about 900,000 clones, about 17% occurring once. The source material was naive CD4+ T cells from blood. These receptors came from a woman aged 18 to 35 in good health.

This clone was seen a handful of times. This sequence joins TRBV15 and TRBJ2-1; 10 bases are shared with TRBD2. V shed 0 bases and J 2 bases; nucleotides not matched to a gene: 7. The germline CDR1 and CDR2 sequences are LNHNV and YYDKDF (reference sequence). The CDR3 is made up of 18 amino acids. CDR3 bases: TGTGCCACCAGCAGAGATTGGGCTAGCGGGAGTCCCTACAATGAGCAGTTCTTC. Its protein is CATSRDWASGSPYNEQFF. Together with reference TRBV15 and TRBJ2-1, the CDR3 gives the full variable domain: DAMVIQNPRYQVTQFGKPVTLSCSQTLNHNVMYWYQQKSSQAPKLLFHYYDKDFNNEADTPDNFQSRRPNTSFCFLDIRSPGLGDTAMYLCATSRDWASGSPYNEQFFGPGTRLTVL.

V usage is TRBV6-5 and J usage is TRBJ2-5; D is unclear. Per the germline V gene, CDR1 is MNHEY and CDR2 is SVGAGI. The CDR3 runs to 13 residues. Trimming pared 6 bases from V and 4 bases from J, leaving 12 bases between. The CDR3 DNA reads TGTGCCAGCAGGCCCGGACCCGGAGAGACCCAGTACTTC. Its protein product is CASRPGPGETQYF.

This clone has more than one count but fewer than ten. The chain links TRBV2 to TRBJ2-1; D is perhaps TRBD1 (6 bases). Per the germline V gene, CDR1 is SNHLY and CDR2 is FYNNEI. V lost 5 bases and J lost 5, with 16 bases in between. The length of the CDR3 is 15 residues. CDR3 region: CASSKQAGANNEQFF. For the CDR3, the DNA is TGTGCCAGCAGTAAACAGGCAGGGGCGAACAATGAGCAGTTCTTC.

The V gene is TRBV4-3, the J gene TRBJ2-7, with a weak D call TRBD1 (6 bases). Germline V gene data show CDR1 as LGHNA and CDR2 as YSLEER. Deletions cut 0 bases from V and 3 bases from J, with 15 bases between. The CDR3 covers 16 residues. The CDR3 nucleotides are TGCGCCAGCAGCCAAGATAGTCACAGGGCCAGCTACGAGCAGTACTTC. Translating it yields CASSQDSHRASYEQYF.

In its sample, this clone was seen a few times. The chain has TRBV10-2 and TRBJ1-1; 8 nucleotides agree with TRBD1. Germline V gene sequence: CDR1 WSHSY, CDR2 SAAADI. The CDR3 totals 13 residues. V trimming: 4 bases; J trimming: 8 bases; junction bases outside the gene matches: 6. CDR3 residues: CASSVQYRGEAFF. The CDR3 DNA reads as TGCGCCAGCAGTGTTCAATACAGGGGGGAAGCTTTCTTT.

This clone was seen only a few times. The chain has TRBV5-1 and TRBJ2-2; 7 bases are a match to TRBD2. This CDR3 has 16 residues. Germline CDR1 SGHRS, CDR2 YFSETQ. J gave up 4 bases and V 3 bases, and 9 bases lay outside the gene matches. The CDR3 DNA reads TGCGCCAGCAGCTATAACCGACTAGCTAGCACCGGGGAGCTGTTTTTT. Translated, it gives CASSYNRLASTGELFF.

The rearrangement links TRBV28 to TRBJ2-5; 8 bases match TRBD2. V was clipped by 3 bases and J by 2 bases; unmatched bases: 5. Germline V gene data show CDR1 as MDHEN and CDR2 as SYDVKM. This CDR3 region has 15 residues. The CDR3 here is CASSLELAEQETQYF. CDR3 bases: TGTGCCAGCAGTTTGGAACTAGCGGAGCAAGAGACCCAGTACTTC.

The J gene is TRBJ1-3, the V gene TRBV6-5; D is unresolved. The CDR3 contains 15 residues. Germline CDR1 is MNHEY and CDR2 is SVGAGI. V dropped 7 bases and J dropped 0 bases, with 13 bases sitting between them. The CDR3 nucleotides are TGTGCCAGCAAGATTTTTGGCGACTCTGGAAACACCATATATTTT. Amino acid sequence: CASKIFGDSGNTIYF.

This clone occurred a few times. This chain uses TRBV6-5 with TRBJ2-5; D may be TRBD2 (6 bases). The CDR3 runs 15 residues. Germline CDR1 is MNHEY and CDR2 is SVGAGI. The V and J ends lost 1 base and 2 bases respectively, with 11 bases between them. DNA for the CDR3: TGTGCCAGCAGTTACTATTACGGGACTCAAGAGACCCAGTACTTC. The encoded protein is CASSYYYGTQETQYF.

V usage is TRBV4-2 and J usage is TRBJ2-1, with a tentative D call TRBD2 (6 bases). V was shortened by 0 bases and J by 7 bases, with 16 bases between the two germline ends. This CDR3 is 16 amino acids long. Germline CDR1 reads LGHNA; CDR2 reads YNFKEQ. CDR3 nucleotides: TGTGCCAGCAGCCAAGAGGGTGGGCAGGCGGGGAATGAGCAGTTCTTC. It yields the protein CASSQEGGQAGNEQFF.

The chain uses TRBV10-3 and TRBJ2-2; 7 nucleotides line up with TRBD1. This CDR3 is built from 14 residues. CDR1 ENHRY and CDR2 SYGVKD come from the germline V gene. Trimming removed 8 bases from V and 0 bases from J; junction bases left unmatched: 3. CDR3 amino acids: CAIQGQTNTGELFF. The CDR3 nucleotides are TGTGCCATCCAGGGACAGACGAACACCGGGGAGCTGTTTTTT.

Concerning this clone itself: Within the sample, other DNA sequences also encode this same CDR3. V and J are TRBV7-3 and TRBJ2-2; D possibly uses TRBD1 or TRBD2 (5 bases each). There are 13 residues in the CDR3. From germline, CDR1 is SGHTA and CDR2 FQGTGA. V was cut by 5 bases and J by 5 bases, with 9 bases left in between. The CDR3 here is CASSPGTTGELFF. Written as DNA, the CDR3 is TGTGCCAGCAGCCCAGGGACGACCGGGGAGCTGTTTTTT.

The V call is TRBV7-2, the J call TRBJ1-2; D not certain. The CDR3 extends over 15 amino acids. CDR1 SGHTA and CDR2 FQGNSA come from the germline V gene. With 5 bases removed from V and 8 bases from J, the gap between germline ends came to 21 bases. Here the CDR3 DNA reads TGTGCCAGCAGCCCTCACAAGGCCAGTCTCGTAGGCTACACCTTC. This codes for CASSPHKASLVGYTF. Full variable domain (missing parts from reference TRBV7-2 and TRBJ1-2): GAGVSQSPSNKVTEKGKDVELRCDPISGHTALYWYRQSLGQGLEFLIYFQGNSAPDKSGLPSDRFSAERTGGSVSTLTIQRTQQEDSAVYLCASSPHKASLVGYTFGSGTRLTVV.

The chain recombines TRBV29-1 with TRBJ2-1; TRBD2 matches 11 bases. The trim removed 4 bases at V and 9 bases at J, leaving 2 bases unmatched. Germline CDR1 is SQVTM and CDR2 is ANQGSEA. The CDR3 runs 12 residues. CDR3 bases: TGCAGCGTTGGTAGCGGGAGGGGTGAGCAGTTCTTC. It specifies CSVGSGRGEQFF.

This chain links TRBV4-3 with TRBJ2-1; TRBD2 might be the D (5 bases). CDR3 size: 14 residues. V lost 4 bases and J 6 bases, leaving 13 bases between the germline ends. The germline V gene encodes CDR1 LGHNA and CDR2 YSLEER. CDR3 residues: CASSPSSGFNEQFF. The CDR3 coding sequence is TGCGCCAGCAGCCCCTCAAGCGGTTTCAATGAGCAGTTCTTC.

This clone has just a few counts. The chain joins TRBV5-1 to TRBJ2-5, with 16 bases identical to TRBD2. This CDR3 is built from 18 residues. CDR1 is SGHRS, CDR2 YFSETQ, per germline. Losses at the gene ends were 3 bases for V and 1 base for J; bases not matched to a gene: 6. The CDR3 spells CASSWGLAGGPVQETQYF. CDR3 nucleotide sequence: TGCGCCAGCAGCTGGGGACTAGCGGGAGGGCCTGTCCAAGAGACCCAGTACTTC.

This clone was counted only a few times. This chain connects TRBV28 to TRBJ1-3; a possible D gene is TRBD1 (5 bases). V was pared by 3 bases and J by 2 bases, with 8 bases between. The CDR3 has 14 residues. Germline loops: CDR1 MDHEN, CDR2 SYDVKM. The CDR3 region has the DNA TGTGCCAGCAGTTTTGGGGGGGCTGGAAACACCATATATTTT. This encodes CASSFGGAGNTIYF.